These T cell receptor beta chains were read from a single sample in a study of regulatory T cells in long-lasting Graves disease. TCRdb itself ran the multiplex PCR reads through MiXCR, one entry per CDR3 protein. The table has approximately 690,000 distinct CDR3 sequences, around 30% seen once; the top ten hold about 42%. The sample here was peripheral blood mononuclear cells (PBMCs), taken when the disease was refractory, from a patient treated with antithyroid drugs. These receptors were collected from a female donor with Graves disease. The CDR3 runs from the conserved cysteine through the conserved F or W. Fields, in order: CDR3 length, clone size, J gene, D gene, V gene, CDR3 DNA, CDR3 protein. A D gene is named only where the DNA matches it firmly. The size field is filled for only some rows; it gives once, few, many or a size class.

len: 16
abundance: few
j_gene: TRBJ2-7
d_gene: TRBD2
v_gene: TRBV7-9
CDR3nt: TGTGCCAGCAGCTTACCCCCGGGCGGGAGGGCCTACGAGCAGTACTTC
CDR3aa: CASSLPPGGRAYEQYF

len: 19
abundance: few
j_gene: TRBJ1-5
d_gene: TRBD1
v_gene: TRBV11-2
CDR3nt: TGTGCCAGCAGCCCAACGATCGGACAGGGGGCCAATAGCAATCAGCCCCAGCATTTT
CDR3aa: CASSPTIGQGANSNQPQHF

len: 15
abundance: -
j_gene: TRBJ2-7
d_gene: TRBD2
v_gene: TRBV12-3/TRBV12-4
CDR3nt: TGTGCCAGCAGTCCCGGGACTAGCGCGTTCTACGAGCAGTACTTC
CDR3aa: CASSPGTSAFYEQYF

len: 14
abundance: -
j_gene: TRBJ2-5
d_gene: -
v_gene: TRBV7-3
CDR3nt: TGTGCCAGCAGCCCACCTGAGCCCGGTGAGACCCAGTACTTC
CDR3aa: CASSPPEPGETQYF

len: 14
abundance: -
j_gene: TRBJ1-6
d_gene: -
v_gene: TRBV11-3
CDR3nt: TGTGCCAGCAGCTTAGGGGGCCCGGGGTCACCCCTCCACTTT
CDR3aa: CASSLGGPGSPLHF

len: 13
abundance: -
j_gene: TRBJ1-1
d_gene: TRBD1
v_gene: TRBV6-1
CDR3nt: TGTGCCAGCAGCCCAGGGGGGGTCACTGAAGCTTTCTTT
CDR3aa: CASSPGGVTEAFF

len: 16
abundance: -
j_gene: TRBJ2-3
d_gene: -
v_gene: TRBV7-3
CDR3nt: TGTGCCAGCAGCGCCAGACGGAGCTCTAGCACAGATACGCAGTATTTT
CDR3aa: CASSARRSSSTDTQYF

len: 14
abundance: many
j_gene: TRBJ1-2
d_gene: -
v_gene: TRBV2
CDR3nt: TGTGCCAGCAGGGGGGACACCGTCAACTATGGCTACACCTTC
CDR3aa: CASRGDTVNYGYTF

len: 13
abundance: -
j_gene: TRBJ1-1
d_gene: -
v_gene: TRBV19
CDR3nt: TGTGCCAGTAAGTTTTCAGGGAGCACTGAAGCTTTCTTT
CDR3aa: CASKFSGSTEAFF

len: 15
abundance: -
j_gene: TRBJ1-5
d_gene: -
v_gene: TRBV4-1
CDR3nt: TGCGCCAGCAGCCAAGAATGGGGGGCCGATCAGCCCCAGCATTTT
CDR3aa: CASSQEWGADQPQHF

len: 14
abundance: -
j_gene: TRBJ1-2
d_gene: -
v_gene: TRBV13
CDR3nt: TGTGCCAGCAGCCGAACCCGGGGGGACTATGGCTACACCTTC
CDR3aa: CASSRTRGDYGYTF

len: 13
abundance: -
j_gene: TRBJ2-3
d_gene: -
v_gene: TRBV18
CDR3nt: TGTGCCAGCTCACCGGGAAGGGTTGATACGCAGTATTTT
CDR3aa: CASSPGRVDTQYF

len: 17
abundance: -
j_gene: TRBJ1-6
d_gene: -
v_gene: TRBV20-1
CDR3nt: TGCAGTGCTAGAGATGAGCGATGGGGGGCCTATAATTCACCCCTCCACTTT
CDR3aa: CSARDERWGAYNSPLHF

len: 14
abundance: -
j_gene: TRBJ2-7
d_gene: TRBD1
v_gene: TRBV9
CDR3nt: TGTGCCAGCAGCACCGGGACAGGGTTTCGCGAGCAGTACTTC
CDR3aa: CASSTGTGFREQYF

len: 15
abundance: few
j_gene: TRBJ2-5
d_gene: -
v_gene: TRBV9
CDR3nt: TGTGCCAGCAGCGTAGCGGGAGCGAGCCAAGAGACCCAGTACTTC
CDR3aa: CASSVAGASQETQYF

len: 16
abundance: few
j_gene: TRBJ2-7
d_gene: TRBD2
v_gene: TRBV10-1
CDR3nt: TGCGCCAGCAGTGAGTCAGAACTAGCGGGATCGTACGAGCAGTACTTC
CDR3aa: CASSESELAGSYEQYF

len: 14
abundance: few
j_gene: TRBJ2-7
d_gene: -
v_gene: TRBV27
CDR3nt: TGTGCCAGCAGTTTATCTGGCAGTTTCTACGAGCAGTACTTC
CDR3aa: CASSLSGSFYEQYF

len: 13
abundance: -
j_gene: TRBJ1-6
d_gene: -
v_gene: TRBV9
CDR3nt: TGTGCCAGTTCTCGGTCCTATAATTCACCCCTCCACTTT
CDR3aa: CASSRSYNSPLHF

len: 13
abundance: -
j_gene: TRBJ2-7
d_gene: -
v_gene: TRBV2
CDR3nt: TGTGCCAGCACCCGGGATAGCTCCTACGAGCAGTACTTC
CDR3aa: CASTRDSSYEQYF

len: 14
abundance: -
j_gene: TRBJ2-5
d_gene: -
v_gene: TRBV29-1
CDR3nt: TGCAGCGTTGAAGAGAGGCGACAGCCAGAGACCCAGTACTTC
CDR3aa: CSVEERRQPETQYF

len: 16
abundance: -
j_gene: TRBJ2-7
d_gene: TRBD2
v_gene: TRBV9
CDR3nt: TGTGCCAGCAGCCTTGGGCCTAGCGGGAGTGTCTACGAGCAGTACTTC
CDR3aa: CASSLGPSGSVYEQYF

len: 13
abundance: few
j_gene: TRBJ2-5
d_gene: -
v_gene: TRBV2
CDR3nt: TGTGCCAGCACTCGGAGCCCCGGAAAGACCCAGTACTTC
CDR3aa: CASTRSPGKTQYF

len: 13
abundance: -
j_gene: TRBJ1-1
d_gene: -
v_gene: TRBV6-2/TRBV6-3
CDR3nt: TGTGCCAGCAGTTATCCAGCCCGAGGTGAAGCTTTCTTT
CDR3aa: CASSYPARGEAFF

len: 13
abundance: many
j_gene: TRBJ1-2
d_gene: TRBD1
v_gene: TRBV28
CDR3nt: TGTGCCAGCAGTACCGGACAGGGTCGTGACTACACCTTC
CDR3aa: CASSTGQGRDYTF

len: 13
abundance: few
j_gene: TRBJ1-1
d_gene: -
v_gene: TRBV20-1
CDR3nt: TGCAGTGCTAGAAGGCAGGGGAACACTGAAGCTTTCTTT
CDR3aa: CSARRQGNTEAFF

len: 14
abundance: -
j_gene: TRBJ2-5
d_gene: -
v_gene: TRBV20-1
CDR3nt: TGCAGTGCTAGTTTGGTCGGGGTCGCGGAGACCCAGTACTTC
CDR3aa: CSASLVGVAETQYF

len: 14
abundance: -
j_gene: TRBJ1-2
d_gene: -
v_gene: TRBV5-1
CDR3nt: TGCGCCAGCAGCTTATCAACGCAGGGATTTGGCTACACCTTC
CDR3aa: CASSLSTQGFGYTF

len: 16
abundance: few
j_gene: TRBJ1-3
d_gene: TRBD1
v_gene: TRBV28
CDR3nt: TGTGCCAGCCCCCCCGCGTCAGGGGGCGCTGGAAACACCATATATTTT
CDR3aa: CASPPASGGAGNTIYF

len: 12
abundance: -
j_gene: TRBJ2-2
d_gene: -
v_gene: TRBV29-1
CDR3nt: TGCAGCACCGGACAGAACACCGGGGAGCTGTTTTTT
CDR3aa: CSTGQNTGELFF

len: 13
abundance: -
j_gene: TRBJ1-6
d_gene: -
v_gene: TRBV12-3/TRBV12-4
CDR3nt: TGTGCCAGCCGGGGCCTCAATAATTCACCCCTCCACTTT
CDR3aa: CASRGLNNSPLHF

len: 17
abundance: -
j_gene: TRBJ1-1
d_gene: TRBD1
v_gene: TRBV3-1
CDR3nt: TGTGCCAGCAGTTACACCGGGACAGCATCGAGGGACACTGAAGCTTTCTTT
CDR3aa: CASSYTGTASRDTEAFF

len: 15
abundance: few
j_gene: TRBJ1-1
d_gene: TRBD1
v_gene: TRBV27
CDR3nt: TGTGCCAGCAGAGATCAAACAGGGGGCTTCACTGAAGCTTTCTTT
CDR3aa: CASRDQTGGFTEAFF

len: 16
abundance: -
j_gene: TRBJ2-1
d_gene: TRBD2
v_gene: TRBV19
CDR3nt: TGTGCCATCGGGACTAGCGGGAGGGGATCCTACAATGAGCAGTTCTTC
CDR3aa: CAIGTSGRGSYNEQFF

len: 13
abundance: -
j_gene: TRBJ2-7
d_gene: -
v_gene: TRBV5-1
CDR3nt: TGCGCCAGCGGGGCAGGCTCGGCCTACGAGCAGTACTTC
CDR3aa: CASGAGSAYEQYF

len: 15
abundance: few
j_gene: TRBJ1-1
d_gene: TRBD1
v_gene: TRBV3-1
CDR3nt: TGTGCCAGCAGCCAAGCGACAGGGGGGAACACTGAAGCTTTCTTT
CDR3aa: CASSQATGGNTEAFF

len: 11
abundance: few
j_gene: TRBJ2-1
d_gene: TRBD1
v_gene: TRBV12-3/TRBV12-4
CDR3nt: TGTGCCAGCAGCCAGACAGGGAGTGAGTTCTTC
CDR3aa: CASSQTGSEFF

len: 15
abundance: -
j_gene: TRBJ2-2
d_gene: -
v_gene: TRBV6-2/TRBV6-3
CDR3nt: TGTGCCAGCAGTGACGACCGGGACACCCTCGGGGAGCTGTTTTTT
CDR3aa: CASSDDRDTLGELFF

len: 15
abundance: -
j_gene: TRBJ2-7
d_gene: -
v_gene: TRBV5-1
CDR3nt: TGCGCCAGCAGCTTTAATTCAGGGGCCATCGACGAGCAGTACTTC
CDR3aa: CASSFNSGAIDEQYF

len: 15
abundance: -
j_gene: TRBJ1-5
d_gene: -
v_gene: TRBV6-1
CDR3nt: TGTGCCAGCAGTGAAGCGCGGGTGGGCAATCAGCCCCAGCATTTT
CDR3aa: CASSEARVGNQPQHF

len: 16
abundance: few
j_gene: TRBJ1-2
d_gene: -
v_gene: TRBV9
CDR3nt: TGTGCCAGCAGCGGCCAGATGGGGGACCTCCACTATGGCTACACCTTC
CDR3aa: CASSGQMGDLHYGYTF

len: 13
abundance: -
j_gene: TRBJ2-2
d_gene: -
v_gene: TRBV7-2
CDR3nt: TGTGCCAGCAGCTTGACCCAAAGGGGGGAGCTGTTTTTT
CDR3aa: CASSLTQRGELFF

len: 12
abundance: few
j_gene: TRBJ1-2
d_gene: -
v_gene: TRBV6-1
CDR3nt: TGTGCCAGCCTACGGTGGACGGAGGGCTACACCTTC
CDR3aa: CASLRWTEGYTF

len: 16
abundance: few
j_gene: TRBJ1-2
d_gene: TRBD1
v_gene: TRBV20-1
CDR3nt: TGCAGTGCTAGGCCCCTCCACAGGGGCTCTAACTATGGCTACACCTTC
CDR3aa: CSARPLHRGSNYGYTF

len: 15
abundance: -
j_gene: TRBJ1-2
d_gene: -
v_gene: TRBV4-1
CDR3nt: TGCGCCAGCAGCCAAGATTCAGGGCGTAACTATGGCTACACCTTC
CDR3aa: CASSQDSGRNYGYTF

len: 13
abundance: -
j_gene: TRBJ2-2
d_gene: -
v_gene: TRBV20-1
CDR3nt: TGCAGTACGGACGCCCTTAACACCGGGGAGCTGTTTTTT
CDR3aa: CSTDALNTGELFF

len: 13
abundance: -
j_gene: TRBJ1-2
d_gene: -
v_gene: TRBV12-3/TRBV12-4
CDR3nt: TGTGCCAGCAGTCCCCTGAATAACTATGGCTACACCTTC
CDR3aa: CASSPLNNYGYTF

len: 15
abundance: -
j_gene: TRBJ1-2
d_gene: TRBD1
v_gene: TRBV19
CDR3nt: TGTGCCAGTAGTATTACTAACAGGGGCTATTATGGCTACACCTTC
CDR3aa: CASSITNRGYYGYTF

len: 17
abundance: few
j_gene: TRBJ2-2
d_gene: TRBD1
v_gene: TRBV6-2/TRBV6-3
CDR3nt: TGTGCCAGCAGTTACGCCTACAGGGGGAAAGAAACCGGGGAGCTGTTTTTT
CDR3aa: CASSYAYRGKETGELFF

len: 13
abundance: -
j_gene: TRBJ1-2
d_gene: -
v_gene: TRBV19
CDR3nt: TGTGCCACCGCTGCCTCAGGGTCGCATGGCTACACCTTC
CDR3aa: CATAASGSHGYTF

len: 16
abundance: once
j_gene: TRBJ2-2
d_gene: TRBD2
v_gene: TRBV19
CDR3nt: TGTGCCAGTAGTATAGCCCGACTAGCGGACACCGGGGAGCTGTTTTTT
CDR3aa: CASSIARLADTGELFF

len: 15
abundance: -
j_gene: TRBJ1-4
d_gene: -
v_gene: TRBV18
CDR3nt: TGTGCCAGCTCACCAATTCGGCAGGGTCAGGAAAAACTGTTTTTT
CDR3aa: CASSPIRQGQEKLFF

len: 17
abundance: many
j_gene: TRBJ1-2
d_gene: -
v_gene: TRBV28
CDR3nt: TGTGCCAGCAGTTCCCCGGGCGGCCAAGGGGGAAACTATGGCTACACCTTC
CDR3aa: CASSSPGGQGGNYGYTF

len: 17
abundance: -
j_gene: TRBJ2-1
d_gene: TRBD2
v_gene: TRBV7-9
CDR3nt: TGTGCCAGCAGACCCGATCCTAGCGGGAGTCCTTACAATGAGCAGTTCTTC
CDR3aa: CASRPDPSGSPYNEQFF

len: 14
abundance: few
j_gene: TRBJ1-5
d_gene: -
v_gene: TRBV27
CDR3nt: TGTGCCAGCAGTTATACAGGATTCAATCAGCCCCAGCATTTT
CDR3aa: CASSYTGFNQPQHF

len: 18
abundance: -
j_gene: TRBJ2-7
d_gene: TRBD2
v_gene: TRBV6-2/TRBV6-3
CDR3nt: TGTGCCAGCAGTGAAGTGGGATTTAGCGGGGGTATCTCCTACGAGCAGTACTTC
CDR3aa: CASSEVGFSGGISYEQYF